This TCR beta chain comes out of a study of blood T cell repertoires in COVID-19. Study-level background: Sites across the United States, Italy and Spain contributed samples from acute and convalescent COVID-19. Nucleic acid was either cDNA or gDNA, and it came from T cells, B-cell-depleted T cells, or PBMCs.

Per the study methods: Reference gene primer amplification in the assay estimated nucleated cell counts. Clones were sequenced by immunoSEQ multiplex PCR, and TCRdb holds only the in-frame ones, with some missing. The D gene and trimming were derived from the DNA, and the V and J assignments and clone size from that table. The top ten hold around 30% of the sample, which has tens of thousands of clones, about 76% seen once. This clone showed up just a few times. This CDR3 contains 15 residues. Per germline, CDR1 SEHNR and CDR2 FQNEAQ (reference sequence). Trimming cost V 2 bases and J 1 base, with 11 bases left between them.

The clonotype comes from a human donor in a cohort sampled during active COVID-19. This chain links TRBV7-9 with TRBJ1-1; a weak D match, TRBD1 (6 bases). The sample taken for sequencing was peripheral blood. CDR3 amino acids: CASSLTRTANTEAFF. The CDR3 DNA is TGTGCCAGCAGCTTAACCCGGACAGCGAACACTGAAGCTTTCTTT.